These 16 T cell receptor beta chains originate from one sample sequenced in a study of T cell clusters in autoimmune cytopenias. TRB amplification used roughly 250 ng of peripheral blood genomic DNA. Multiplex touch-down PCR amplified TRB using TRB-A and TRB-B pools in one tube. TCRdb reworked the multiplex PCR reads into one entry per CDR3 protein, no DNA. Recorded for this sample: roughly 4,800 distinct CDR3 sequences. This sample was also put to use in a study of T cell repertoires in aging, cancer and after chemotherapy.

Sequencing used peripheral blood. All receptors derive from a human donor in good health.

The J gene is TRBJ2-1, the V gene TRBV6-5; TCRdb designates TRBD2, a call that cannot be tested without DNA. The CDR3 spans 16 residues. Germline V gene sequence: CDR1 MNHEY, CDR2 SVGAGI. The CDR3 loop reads CASRESLAGGHNEQFF.

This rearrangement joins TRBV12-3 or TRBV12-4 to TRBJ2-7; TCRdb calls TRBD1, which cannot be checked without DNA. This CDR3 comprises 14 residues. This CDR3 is CASSNPEGGRAQYF.

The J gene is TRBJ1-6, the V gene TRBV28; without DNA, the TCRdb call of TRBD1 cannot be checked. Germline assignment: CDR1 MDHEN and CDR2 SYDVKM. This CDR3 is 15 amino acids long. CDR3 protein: CASRRTGSYNSPLHF.

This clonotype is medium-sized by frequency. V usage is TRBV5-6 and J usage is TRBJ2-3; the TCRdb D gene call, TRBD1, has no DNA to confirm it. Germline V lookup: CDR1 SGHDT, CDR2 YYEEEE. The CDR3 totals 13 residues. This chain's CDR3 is CASSLGRGGTQYF.

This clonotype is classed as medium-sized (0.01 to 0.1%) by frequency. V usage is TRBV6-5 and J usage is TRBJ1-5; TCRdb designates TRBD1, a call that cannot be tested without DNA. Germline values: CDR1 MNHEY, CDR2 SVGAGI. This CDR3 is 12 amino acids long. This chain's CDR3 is CASSYPGQPQHF.

CDR3 region: CASSIGGLAGGGIKNIQYF. V usage is TRBV19 and J usage is TRBJ2-4; no DNA is available, so the TRBD2 call from TCRdb remains unchecked. Germline values: CDR1 LNHDA, CDR2 SQIVND (reference sequence). This CDR3 contains 19 residues.

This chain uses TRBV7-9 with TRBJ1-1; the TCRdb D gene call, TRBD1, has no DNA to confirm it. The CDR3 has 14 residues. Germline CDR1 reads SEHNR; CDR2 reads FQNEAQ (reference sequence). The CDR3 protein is CASSPGQGVDEAFF.

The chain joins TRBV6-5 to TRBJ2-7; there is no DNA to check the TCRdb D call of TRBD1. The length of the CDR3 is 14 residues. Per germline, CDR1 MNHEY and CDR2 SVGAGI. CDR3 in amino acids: CASSFQGIGYEQYF.

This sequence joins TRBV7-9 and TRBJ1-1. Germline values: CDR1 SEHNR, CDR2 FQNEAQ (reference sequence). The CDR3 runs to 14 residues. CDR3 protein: CASSLVQYRTEAFF. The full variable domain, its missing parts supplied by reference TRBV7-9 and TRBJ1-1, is DTGVSQNPRHKITKRGQNVTFRCDPISEHNRLYWYRQTLGQGPEFLTYFQNEAQLEKSRLLSDRFSAERPKGSFSTLEIQRTEQGDSAMYLCASSLVQYRTEAFFGQGTRLTVV.

This CDR3 is CATSRGQGGLSGANVLTF. The chain uses TRBV15 and TRBJ2-6; as DNA is missing, the TRBD1 call by TCRdb cannot be tested. Per the germline V gene, CDR1 is LNHNV and CDR2 is YYDKDF (reference sequence). The CDR3 loop spans 18 amino acids. Together with reference TRBV15 and TRBJ2-6, the CDR3 gives the full variable domain: DAMVIQNPRYQVTQFGKPVTLSCSQTLNHNVMYWYQQKSSQAPKLLFHYYDKDFNNEADTPDNFQSRRPNTSFCFLDIRSPGLGDTAMYLCATSRGQGGLSGANVLTFGAGSRLTVL.

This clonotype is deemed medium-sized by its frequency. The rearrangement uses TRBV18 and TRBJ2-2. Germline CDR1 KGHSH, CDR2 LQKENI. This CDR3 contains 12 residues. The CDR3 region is CASSPRTGELFF.

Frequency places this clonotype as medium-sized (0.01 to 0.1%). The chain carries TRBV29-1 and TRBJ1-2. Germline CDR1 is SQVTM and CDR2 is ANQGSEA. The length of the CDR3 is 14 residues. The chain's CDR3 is CSVEVGATGYGYTF.

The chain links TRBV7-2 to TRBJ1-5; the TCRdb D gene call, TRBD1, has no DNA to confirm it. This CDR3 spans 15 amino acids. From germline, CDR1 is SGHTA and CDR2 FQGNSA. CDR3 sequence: CASSQDSFPNQPQHF.

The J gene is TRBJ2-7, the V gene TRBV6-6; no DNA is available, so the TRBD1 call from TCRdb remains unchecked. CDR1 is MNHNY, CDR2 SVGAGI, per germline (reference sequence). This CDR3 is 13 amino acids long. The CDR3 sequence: CASRDGGSYEQYF.

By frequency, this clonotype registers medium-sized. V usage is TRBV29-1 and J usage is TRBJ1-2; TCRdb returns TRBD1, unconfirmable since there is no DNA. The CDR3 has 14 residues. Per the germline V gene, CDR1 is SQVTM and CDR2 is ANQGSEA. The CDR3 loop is CSVPPGQGIYGYTF.

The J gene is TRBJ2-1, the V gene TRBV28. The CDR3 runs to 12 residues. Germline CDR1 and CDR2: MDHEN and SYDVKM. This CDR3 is CASSLSPDVQFF.